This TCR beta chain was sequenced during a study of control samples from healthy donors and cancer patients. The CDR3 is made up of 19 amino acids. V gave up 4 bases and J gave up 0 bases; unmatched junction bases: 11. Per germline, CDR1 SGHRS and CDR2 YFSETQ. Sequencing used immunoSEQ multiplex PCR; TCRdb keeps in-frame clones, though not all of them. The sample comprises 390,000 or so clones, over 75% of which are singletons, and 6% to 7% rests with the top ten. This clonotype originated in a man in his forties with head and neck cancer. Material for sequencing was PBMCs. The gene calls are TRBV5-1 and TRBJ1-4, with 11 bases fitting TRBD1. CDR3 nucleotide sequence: TGCGCCAGCAGCCTCCCCCCGGGACAGGGGGGTGCAACTAATGAAAAACTGTTTTTT. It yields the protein CASSLPPGQGGATNEKLFF.